This is a list of T cell receptor beta chains from one sample in a study of shared clonotypes between healthy human individuals. Sequenced by immunoSEQ multiplex PCR; TCRdb stores in-frame clones only, minus some. Of approximately 1.1 million clones listed, about 80% were seen once; the top ten hold 0.4% to 0.55%. The sequenced sample consisted of memory CD4+ T cells from PBMCs. The source of these receptors is a man aged 18 to 35 in good health. Some clones in this sample may be carry-over from other donors' samples. Each CDR3 is given with its conserved first and last residue.

len,v_gene,j_gene,CDR3aa
11,TRBV18,TRBJ2-1,CASSLQNEQFF
16,TRBV28,TRBJ1-1,CASSTRSRVLSTEAFF
14,TRBV4-2,TRBJ1-2,CASSQDSRNYGYTF
15,TRBV15,TRBJ1-2,CATSRAGRDIYGYTF
11,TRBV10-1,TRBJ2-2,CASRDTGELFF
16,TRBV18,TRBJ1-1,CASSLNARMGNTEAFF
11,TRBV5-6,TRBJ1-3,CASSRGNTIYF
14,TRBV7-9,TRBJ2-7,CASSLNSGGYEQYF
14,TRBV19,TRBJ2-2,CASRTTAGTGELFF
12,TRBV6-5,TRBJ2-5,CATGDGGETQYF
15,TRBV5-1,TRBJ1-4,CASSMGSATNEKLFF
14,TRBV6-5,TRBJ1-5,CASSYRGGFQPQHF
16,TRBV11-2,TRBJ2-3,CASSLDRGGVGDTQYF
15,TRBV2,TRBJ2-1,CASSKDPNSYNEQFF
14,TRBV15,TRBJ1-3,CATSRTVSGNTIYF
20,TRBV28,TRBJ2-2,CASSTPRLGQGISNTGELFF
14,TRBV27,TRBJ2-7,CASARDRGAYEQYF
16,TRBV5-4,TRBJ2-2,CASSLAAGTNTGELFF
11,TRBV30,TRBJ2-3,CAWKQSDTQYF
16,TRBV28,TRBJ2-6,CASSLFRGSGANVLTF
15,TRBV7-2,TRBJ2-5,CASSFDGQPQETQYF
11,TRBV20-1,TRBJ1-1,CMGQLRTEAFF
19,TRBV5-1,TRBJ2-2,CASSLEGLSGSGVTGELFF
16,TRBV5-4,TRBJ2-2,CASSFGVTGGTGELFF
14,TRBV5-1,TRBJ2-1,CASSLSGADNEQFF
13,TRBV7-8,TRBJ1-5,CASGQGVNQPQHF
15,TRBV5-4,TRBJ1-2,CASSKTGRSNYGYTF
15,TRBV27,TRBJ2-1,CASSLSRLASDEQFF
14,TRBV18,TRBJ2-5,CASSPGQTQETQYF
16,TRBV5-1,TRBJ1-3,CASSPRPGTVGNTIYF
17,TRBV7-9,TRBJ2-1,CASSSTSGSTPYNEQFF
16,TRBV5-1,TRBJ1-2,CASSLGHDTGAGGYTF
11,TRBV11-2,TRBJ1-1,CASSENREAFF
13,TRBV7-2,TRBJ2-1,CASSSRLAGEQFF
15,TRBV10-3,TRBJ2-3,CAISEREGPTDTQYF
15,TRBV6-6,TRBJ2-7,CASTVGQGLSYEQYF
14,TRBV29-1,TRBJ1-1,CSVAGTATNTEAFF
15,TRBV5-4,TRBJ2-5,CASSSGGDRGETQYF
13,TRBV2,TRBJ1-5,CASSQDSNQPQHF
13,TRBV29-1,TRBJ2-1,CSATDGAYNEQFF
11,TRBV29-1,TRBJ1-2,CSVMTGLGYTF
13,TRBV2,TRBJ2-7,CASKRLAVTEQYF
12,TRBV5-1,TRBJ2-1,CASSSQGNEQFF
15,TRBV5-1,TRBJ2-7,CASSLERTGVYEQYF
15,TRBV5-4,TRBJ2-3,CASSLEGSTGDTQYF
15,TRBV18,TRBJ2-7,CASSPGGARPYEQYF
16,TRBV19,TRBJ2-1,CASGRSGVAGLNEQFF
13,TRBV6-1,TRBJ2-3,CASSSSSTDTQYF
16,TRBV18,TRBJ2-7,CASSPQGTWAAYEQYF
13,TRBV6-6,TRBJ1-4,CASRREGGEKLFF
13,TRBV7-7,TRBJ2-3,CASSLGGTDTQYF
15,TRBV9,TRBJ2-6,CASSVMNSGANVLTF